This T cell receptor beta chain derives from a study of blood T cell repertoires in COVID-19. Method: immunoSEQ multiplex PCR; TCRdb's copy keeps in-frame clones and lacks some. Of around 620,000 clones listed, 90% are singletons. The table lists this clone with a few counts. This CDR3 region has 18 residues. Trimming shortened V by 4 bases and J by 4 bases, and 26 bases separated the two germline ends. CDR1 and CDR2 from the germline V gene are SGDLS and YYNGEE. The sequencing input was peripheral blood. The TCR originated in a woman aged 18-30 years with acute or convalescent COVID-19. The chain carries TRBV9 and TRBJ1-1; D is unresolved. CDR3: CASSPRGGKTTGGTEAFF. CDR3 nucleotide sequence: TGTGCCAGCAGCCCCCGAGGAGGGAAAACGACGGGTGGCACTGAAGCTTTCTTT.